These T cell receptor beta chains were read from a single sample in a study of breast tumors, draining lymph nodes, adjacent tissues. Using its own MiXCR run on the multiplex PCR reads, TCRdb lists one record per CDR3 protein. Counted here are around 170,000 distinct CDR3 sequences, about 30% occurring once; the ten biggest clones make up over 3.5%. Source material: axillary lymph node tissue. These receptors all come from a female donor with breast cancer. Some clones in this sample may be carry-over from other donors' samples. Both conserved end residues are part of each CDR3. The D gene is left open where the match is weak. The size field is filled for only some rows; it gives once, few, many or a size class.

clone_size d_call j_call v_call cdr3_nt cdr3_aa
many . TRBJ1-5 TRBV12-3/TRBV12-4 TGTGCCAGCAGTCCCCGGGACCTTCAGCCCCAGCATTTT CASSPRDLQPQHF
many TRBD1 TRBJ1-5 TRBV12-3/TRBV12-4 TGTGCCAGCAGTTTCCGACAGGGGGCGCAGGGTCAGCCCCAGCATTTT CASSFRQGAQGQPQHF
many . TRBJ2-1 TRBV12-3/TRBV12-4 TGTGCCAGCACCCGGACAGCCAGAGAGCAGTTCTTC CASTRTAREQFF
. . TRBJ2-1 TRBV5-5 TGTGCCAGCAGCTTACGGGCCCCGACTCAGTTCTTC CASSLRAPTQFF
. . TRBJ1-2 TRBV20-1 TGCAGTGCCAGCAGCACTACACCTACCAACTATGGCTACACCTTC CSASSTTPTNYGYTF
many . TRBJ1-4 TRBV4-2 TGTGCCAGCAGCCCAGATGGGGCTGGAAAACTGTTTTTT CASSPDGAGKLFF
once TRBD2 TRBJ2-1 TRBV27 TGTGCCAGCAGTAACGGACTAGCGGGGGAGTACAATGAGCAGTTCTTC CASSNGLAGEYNEQFF
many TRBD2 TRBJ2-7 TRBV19 TGTGCCAGTAGTATAGGTGGCGGGGGAGCCTACGAGCAGTACTTC CASSIGGGGAYEQYF
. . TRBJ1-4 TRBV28 TGTGCCAGCAGCCGACCCAGGATAGCTAATGAAAAACTGTTTTTT CASSRPRIANEKLFF
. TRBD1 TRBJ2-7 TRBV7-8 TGTGCCAGCAGCTTAGTTGACGGGACAGAAAACTACGAGCAGTACTTC CASSLVDGTENYEQYF
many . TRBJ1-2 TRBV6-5 TGTGCCAGCAGTTCCGGGACATCCTTCTATGGCTACACCTTC CASSSGTSFYGYTF
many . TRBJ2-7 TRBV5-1 TGCGCCAGCAGCTTGGCCGCGGGGTTAACCTACGAGCAGTACTTC CASSLAAGLTYEQYF
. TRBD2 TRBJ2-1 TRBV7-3 TGTGCCTGCAGCGACACTAGCGGGACCTACAATGAGCAGTTCTTC CACSDTSGTYNEQFF
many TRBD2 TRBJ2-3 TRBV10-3 TGTGCCATCAGAAGCACTAGCGGGGGGGCCGGAACAGATACGCAGTATTTT CAIRSTSGGAGTDTQYF
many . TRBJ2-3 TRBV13 TGTGCCAGCAGCCTAGCTGTTGGTGGACTCAACACAGATACGCAGTATTTT CASSLAVGGLNTDTQYF
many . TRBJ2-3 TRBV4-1 TGCGCCAGCAGCCACCGGACGTACACAGATACGCAGTATTTT CASSHRTYTDTQYF
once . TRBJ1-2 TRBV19 TGTGCCAGTAGTATAAGGGCGGGAAGTTATGGCTACACCTTC CASSIRAGSYGYTF
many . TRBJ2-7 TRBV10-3 TGTGCCATCAGTGAACAGGGATCCGAGCAGTACTTC CAISEQGSEQYF
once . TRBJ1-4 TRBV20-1 TGCAGTGCTAGAGATGGGCGGGGGGTAGGGGAAAAACTGTTTTTT CSARDGRGVGEKLFF
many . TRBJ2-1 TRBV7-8 TGTGCCAGCAGCTTAGGTGTCGGGAGCTCCTACAATGAGCAGTTCTTC CASSLGVGSSYNEQFF
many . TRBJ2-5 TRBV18 TGTGCCAGCTCACCAGGGGGGCACCAAGAGACCCAGTACTTC CASSPGGHQETQYF
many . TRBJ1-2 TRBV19 TGTGCCAGTAGTATTGGGAAGGCGACGGGACAACGTGGCTACACCTTC CASSIGKATGQRGYTF
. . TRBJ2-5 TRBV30 TGTGCCTGGAGTGACTCGGGGGAGACCCAGTACTTC CAWSDSGETQYF
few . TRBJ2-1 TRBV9 TGTGCCAGCAGCGTTAAGGGCCACCCATCCGGGGAGCCGTTCTTC CASSVKGHPSGEPFF
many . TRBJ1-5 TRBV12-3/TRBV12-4 TGTGCCAGCAGAATAGGGGGGGATCGGCCCCAGCATTTT CASRIGGDRPQHF
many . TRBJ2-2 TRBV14 TGTGCCAGCAGCCAACAATCCACCGGGGAGCTGTTTTTT CASSQQSTGELFF
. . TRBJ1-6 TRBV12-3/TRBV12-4 TGTGCCAGCAGTTTGGAGACAGCGGGCGCCTATAATTCACCCCTCCACTTT CASSLETAGAYNSPLHF
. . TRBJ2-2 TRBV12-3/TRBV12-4 TGTGCCAGCAGTGTCCGGGAGCTGTTTTTT CASSVRELFF
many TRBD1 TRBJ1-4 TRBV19 TGTGCCAGTAGTATATGGGACAGGGAAGAGGAAAAACTGTTTTTT CASSIWDREEEKLFF
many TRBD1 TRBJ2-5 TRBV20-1 TGCAGTGCTAGAGCCGCCGGGACAGGGGCGGGAGAGACCCAGTACTTC CSARAAGTGAGETQYF
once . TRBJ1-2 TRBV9 TGTGCCAGCAGCGTAGTGGAAGACTATGGCTACACCTTC CASSVVEDYGYTF
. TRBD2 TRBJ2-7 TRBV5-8 TGTGCCAGCAGCCAGGGACTAGCGGGGGGGCCTCAAGGGTACGAGCAGTACTTC CASSQGLAGGPQGYEQYF
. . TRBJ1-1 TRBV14 TGTGCCAGCAGCCCGATAAGGAACACTGAAGCTTTCTTT CASSPIRNTEAFF
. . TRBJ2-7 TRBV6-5 TGTGCCAGCAGTCAAAGGGACGGCTACGAGCAGTACTTC CASSQRDGYEQYF
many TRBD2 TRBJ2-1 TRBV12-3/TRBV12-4 TGTGCCAGCAGCGGACTAGCGGGAGTAGTTTATAATGAGCAGTTCTTC CASSGLAGVVYNEQFF
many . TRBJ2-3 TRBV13 TGTGCCAGCAGCTTAGCCAGGGGAGGCACAGATACGCAGTATTTT CASSLARGGTDTQYF
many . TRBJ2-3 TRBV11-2 TGTGCCAGCAGCTTAGCTGTCGGCCTTCGCACAGATACGCAGTATTTT CASSLAVGLRTDTQYF
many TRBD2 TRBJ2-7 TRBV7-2 TGTGCCAGCAGCCAGGAATCGGGGCGGGGGGATATTTCCTACGAGCAGTACTTC CASSQESGRGDISYEQYF
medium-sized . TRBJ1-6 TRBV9 TGTGCCAGCAGCGTAGTCGGTGTCGGCGCAACCCTCCACTTT CASSVVGVGATLHF
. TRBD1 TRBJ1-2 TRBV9 TGTGCCAGCAGCGTACCTCCTGACAGGGATAGTCTCTATGGCTACACCTTC CASSVPPDRDSLYGYTF
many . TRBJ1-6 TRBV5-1 TGCGCCAGCAGCATGGACAGTAATTCACCCCTCCACTTT CASSMDSNSPLHF
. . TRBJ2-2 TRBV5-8 TGTGCCAGCCACCCCAGGGGCGGGGAGCTGTTTTTT CASHPRGGELFF
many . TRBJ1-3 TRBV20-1 TGCAGTGCTAGAGATTACGCCAGCTCTGGAAACACCATATATTTT CSARDYASSGNTIYF
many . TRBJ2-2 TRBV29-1 TGCAGCGTTGACAGGTCAAGTCGTGGCGGGGAGCTGTTTTTT CSVDRSSRGGELFF
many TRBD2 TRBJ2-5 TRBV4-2 TGTGCCAGCAGCCAGGGGGGGGGAATTCTCCTCCAAGAGACCCAGTACTTC CASSQGGGILLQETQYF
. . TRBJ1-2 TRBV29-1 TGCAGCGTTGAAGATGGGACTTCCCATGGCTACACCTTC CSVEDGTSHGYTF
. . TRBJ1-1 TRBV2 TGTGCCAGCAGTGCGGATCTAACTGAAGCTTTCTTT CASSADLTEAFF
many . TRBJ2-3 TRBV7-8 TGTGCCAGCAGCTTAGATCCTATCACAGATACGCAGTATTTT CASSLDPITDTQYF
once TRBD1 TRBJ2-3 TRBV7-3 TGTGCCAGCAGCTCACGGACAGGGGGCACAGATACGCAGTATTTT CASSSRTGGTDTQYF
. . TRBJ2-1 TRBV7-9 TGTGCCAGCAGCTTAGTCGGCAGGGAGCAGTTCTTC CASSLVGREQFF
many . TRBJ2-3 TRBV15 TGTGCCACCAGCAGAGGACAGCGCAGCACAGATACGCAGTATTTT CATSRGQRSTDTQYF
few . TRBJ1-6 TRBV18 TGTGCCAGCTCACCCTACACCGTCGAGAATTCACCCCTCCACTTT CASSPYTVENSPLHF
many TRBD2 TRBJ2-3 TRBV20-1 TGCAGTGCTAGATTAGCGGGGGGGCGTTTAGATACGCAGTATTTT CSARLAGGRLDTQYF
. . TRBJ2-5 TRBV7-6 TGTGCCAGCAGCTTAGGGACGGTTCAAGAGACCCAGTACTTC CASSLGTVQETQYF
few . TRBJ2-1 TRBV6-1 TGTGCCAGCAGCCGCCGGGGGGCTGACTCCTACAATGAGCAGTTCTTC CASSRRGADSYNEQFF